This note documents a single TCR beta chain sequence. As yet, its antigen is unknown. CDR3 size: 13 residues. Germline lookup yields CDR1 SGHNT and CDR2 YYREEE (reference sequence). The V gene lost 7 bases and the J gene lost 2 bases, with 11 bases spanning the gap. This sample was included in a study of T cell responses to AZD1222 COVID-19 vaccine. Study summary: Some second doses came at about 4 weeks and others at about 12 weeks; these were pooled. Study results and caveats: An increase in Spike-specific TCR breadth and depth was observed after two AZD1222 doses. Donors, mostly white British, included more females; clonal diversity was possibly underestimated.

Assay used: immunoSEQ multiplex PCR; TCRdb lists only in-frame clones, some missing. This table has tens of thousands of clones, 60% to 80% appearing once. The TCR originated in an adult in good health. The chain carries TRBV5-4 and TRBJ2-3; D is uncertain. The sequencing here drew on peripheral blood, taken on day 0 of AZD1222 vaccination. CDR3 in amino acids: CASRFMATDTQYF. The DNA for the CDR3 is TGTGCCAGCCGATTTATGGCCACAGATACGCAGTATTTT.